A single sample gave rise to the 5 T cell receptor beta chains below, sequenced in a study of human T cells and chemical hapten exposure. TCRdb reprocessed the RACE reads via MiXCR and lists one record per CDR3 protein. The profile covers around 120,000 distinct CDR3 sequences, with roughly 13% appearing a single time and 0.9% to 0.95% taken by the ten largest. The time point is: patch test 1, 2 weeks after DPC sensitization. Sample treatment: therapeutic diphenylcyclopropenone sensitization with weekly scalp DPC. Material: whole blood, obtained in connection with sensitization to the hapten diphenylcyclopropenone (DPC). The origin of the receptors is a man younger than 35 with alopecia areata. Some clones in this sample may be carry-over from other donors' samples.

This clonotype was detected ten times or more. DNA of the CDR3: TGTGCCAGCAGCACAGGGGACAGGCCCACAGATACGCAGTATTTT. This translates into CASSTGDRPTDTQYF. The chain is built from TRBV7-9 and TRBJ2-3; the match to TRBD1 covers 8 bases. The CDR3 length is 15 residues. Per the germline V gene, CDR1 is SEHNR and CDR2 is FQNEAQ (reference sequence). V was clipped by 5 bases and J by 2 bases; unmatched bases: 6. Variable domain in full (rest from reference TRBV7-9 and TRBJ2-3): DTGVSQNPRHKITKRGQNVTFRCDPISEHNRLYWYRQTLGQGPEFLTYFQNEAQLEKSRLLSDRFSAERPKGSFSTLEIQRTEQGDSAMYLCASSTGDRPTDTQYFGPGTRLTVL.

The chain is built from TRBV27 and TRBJ2-5; 11 bases line up with TRBD1. The CDR3 is made up of 15 amino acids. V lost 3 bases to trimming and J lost 4 bases; unmatched junction nucleotides: 4. Germline V gene data show CDR1 as MNHEY and CDR2 as SMNVEV (reference sequence). For the CDR3, the DNA is TGTGCCAGCAGTTTGGGGACAGGGGGGCCAGAGACCCAGTACTTC. It yields the protein CASSLGTGGPETQYF.

This clonotype was seen ten or more times. DNA for the CDR3: TGTGCCAGCATCAGGACAGGACGAGAGACCCAGTACTTC. Its translation is CASIRTGRETQYF. The chain joins TRBV2 to TRBJ2-5; TRBD1 matches 7 bases. The germline V gene has CDR1 SNHLY and CDR2 FYNNEI. With V trimmed by 7 bases and J by 4 bases, 6 bases remained unmatched. This CDR3 is 13 amino acids long.

This clonotype was counted a few times. The rearrangement uses TRBV6-2 or TRBV6-3 and TRBJ2-5; weak D call: TRBD2 (6 bases). Per the germline V gene, CDR1 is MNHEY and CDR2 is SVGEGT. V was shortened by 5 bases and J by 2 bases, with 15 bases between the two germline ends. The CDR3 contains 15 residues. The CDR3 nucleotides are TGTGCCAGCAGTCAACTTGGGACTGCTCAAGAGACCCAGTACTTC. Translation gives CASSQLGTAQETQYF.

V gene TRBV7-3 combines with J gene TRBJ2-5; D is ambiguous. Germline V gives CDR1 SGHTA, CDR2 FQGTGA. V was cut by 0 bases and J by 0 bases, with 5 bases left in between. This CDR3 comprises 14 residues. CDR3 nucleotides: TGTGCCAGCAGCTTAACAGTAAACCAAGAGACCCAGTACTTC. Residues: CASSLTVNQETQYF. The whole variable domain, remainder taken from reference TRBV7-3 and TRBJ2-5, is GAGVSQTPSNKVTEKGKYVELRCDPISGHTALYWYRQSLGQGPEFLIYFQGTGAADDSGLPNDRFFAVRPEGSVSTLKIQRTERGDSAVYLCASSLTVNQETQYFGPGTRLLVL.